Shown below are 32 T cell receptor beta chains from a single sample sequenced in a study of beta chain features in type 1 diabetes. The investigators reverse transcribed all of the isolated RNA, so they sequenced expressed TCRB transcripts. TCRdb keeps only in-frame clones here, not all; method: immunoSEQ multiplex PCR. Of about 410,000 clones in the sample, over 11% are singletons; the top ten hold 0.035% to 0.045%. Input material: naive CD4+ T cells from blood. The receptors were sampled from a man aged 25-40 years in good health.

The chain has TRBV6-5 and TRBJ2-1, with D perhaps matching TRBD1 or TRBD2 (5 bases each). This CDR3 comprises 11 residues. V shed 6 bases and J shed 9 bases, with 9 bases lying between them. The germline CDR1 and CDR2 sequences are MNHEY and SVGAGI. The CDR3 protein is CASSLGTEQFF. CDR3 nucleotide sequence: TGTGCCAGCAGCCTAGGGACTGAGCAGTTCTTC.

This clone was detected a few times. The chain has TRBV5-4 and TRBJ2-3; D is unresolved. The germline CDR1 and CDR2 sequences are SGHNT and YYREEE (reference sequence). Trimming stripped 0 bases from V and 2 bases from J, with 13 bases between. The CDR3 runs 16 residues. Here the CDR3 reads CASSLEVRTNTDTQYF. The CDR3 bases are TGTGCCAGCAGCTTGGAAGTCAGAACTAACACAGATACGCAGTATTTT.

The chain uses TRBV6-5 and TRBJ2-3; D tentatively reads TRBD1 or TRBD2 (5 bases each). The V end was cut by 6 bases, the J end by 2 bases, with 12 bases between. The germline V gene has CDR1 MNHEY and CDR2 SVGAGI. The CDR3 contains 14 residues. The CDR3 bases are TGTGCCAGCAGACGGGGCCTGGACACAGATACGCAGTATTTT. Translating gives CASRRGLDTDTQYF.

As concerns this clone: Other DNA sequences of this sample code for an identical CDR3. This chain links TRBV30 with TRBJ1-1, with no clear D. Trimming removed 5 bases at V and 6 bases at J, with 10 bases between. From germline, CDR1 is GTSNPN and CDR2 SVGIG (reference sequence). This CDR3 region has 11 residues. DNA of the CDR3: TGTGCCTGGGCGCGGCGGGCTGAAGCTTTCTTT. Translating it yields CAWARRAEAFF.

The CDR3 region is CASRISREKLFF. The CDR3 DNA sequence: TGTGCCAGCAGAATCAGCCGGGAAAAACTGTTTTTT. The gene calls are TRBV2 and TRBJ1-4; D gene uncertain. Looked up from germline, CDR1 is SNHLY and CDR2 is FYNNEI. The V end lost 6 bases, the J end lost 8 bases, and 10 bases lay between the germline ends. CDR3 length equals 12 residues.

CDR3 in amino acids: CASSPAVGANEQFF. The CDR3 bases are TGTGCCAGCAGCCCAGCGGTGGGGGCCAATGAGCAGTTCTTC. The rearrangement uses TRBV9 and TRBJ2-1; tentative D call: TRBD1 (6 bases). V was clipped by 4 bases and J by 6 bases, with 14 bases between them. The CDR3 is 14 residues long. Germline CDR1 is SGDLS and CDR2 is YYNGEE.

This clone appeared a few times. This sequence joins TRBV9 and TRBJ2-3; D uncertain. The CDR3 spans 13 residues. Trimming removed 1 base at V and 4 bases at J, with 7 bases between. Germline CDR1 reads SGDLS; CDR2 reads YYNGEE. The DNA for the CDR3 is TGTGCCAGCAGCGTATCAAGGGCAGATACGCAGTATTTT. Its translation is CASSVSRADTQYF.

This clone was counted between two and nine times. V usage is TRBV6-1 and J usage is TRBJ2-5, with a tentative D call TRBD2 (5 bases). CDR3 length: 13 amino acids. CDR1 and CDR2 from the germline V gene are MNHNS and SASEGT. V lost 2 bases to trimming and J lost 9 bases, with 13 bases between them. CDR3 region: CASSERTRAAQYF. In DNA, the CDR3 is TGTGCCAGCAGTGAAAGGACCCGAGCGGCCCAGTACTTC.

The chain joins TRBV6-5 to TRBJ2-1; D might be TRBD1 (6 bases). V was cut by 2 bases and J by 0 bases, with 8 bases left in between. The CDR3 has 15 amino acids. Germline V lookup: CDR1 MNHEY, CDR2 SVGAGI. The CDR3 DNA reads TGTGCCAGCAGTTACCAGGGGAGCTCCTACAATGAGCAGTTCTTC. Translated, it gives CASSYQGSSYNEQFF.

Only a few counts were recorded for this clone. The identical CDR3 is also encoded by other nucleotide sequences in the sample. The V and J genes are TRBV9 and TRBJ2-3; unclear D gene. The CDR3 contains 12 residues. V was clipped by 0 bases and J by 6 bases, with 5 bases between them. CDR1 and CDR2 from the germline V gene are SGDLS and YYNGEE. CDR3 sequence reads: CASSVERDTQYF. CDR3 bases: TGTGCCAGCAGCGTAGAGAGGGATACGCAGTATTTT. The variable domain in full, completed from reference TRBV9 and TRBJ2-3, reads DSGVTQTPKHLITATGQRVTLRCSPRSGDLSVYWYQQSLDQGLQFLIQYYNGEERAKGNILERFSAQQFPDLHSELNLSSLELGDSALYFCASSVERDTQYFGPGTRLTVL.

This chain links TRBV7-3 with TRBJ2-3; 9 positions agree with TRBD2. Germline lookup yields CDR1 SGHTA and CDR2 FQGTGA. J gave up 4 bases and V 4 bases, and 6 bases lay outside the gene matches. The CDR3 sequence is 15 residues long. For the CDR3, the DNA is TGTGCCAGCAGCTCTGGGACTAGCCTGGCAGATACGCAGTATTTT. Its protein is CASSSGTSLADTQYF.

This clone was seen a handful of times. The CDR3 region has the DNA TGCGCCAGCAGCCAGTCCCCATTGATGTTCGCCAAAAACATTCAGTACTTC. Its translation: CASSQSPLMFAKNIQYF. The chain couples TRBV4-3 to TRBJ2-4; no definite D call. Trimming took off 3 bases at V and 1 base at J, with 16 bases between the two ends. The V gene's germline CDR1 is LGHNA and CDR2 YSLEER. The CDR3 contains 17 residues.

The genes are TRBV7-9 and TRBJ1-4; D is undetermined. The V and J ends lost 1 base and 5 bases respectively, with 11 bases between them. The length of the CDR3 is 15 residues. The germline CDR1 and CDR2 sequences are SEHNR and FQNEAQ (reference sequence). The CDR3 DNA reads TGTGCCAGCAGCTTAGTTACAGAAATAAATGAAAAACTGTTTTTT. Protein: CASSLVTEINEKLFF.

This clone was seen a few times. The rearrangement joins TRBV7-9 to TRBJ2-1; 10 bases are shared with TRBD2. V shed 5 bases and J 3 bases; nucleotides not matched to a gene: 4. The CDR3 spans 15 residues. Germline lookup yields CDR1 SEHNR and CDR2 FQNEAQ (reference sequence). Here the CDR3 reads CASSQIAGGYNEQFF. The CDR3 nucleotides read TGTGCCAGCAGCCAAATAGCGGGGGGCTACAATGAGCAGTTCTTC.

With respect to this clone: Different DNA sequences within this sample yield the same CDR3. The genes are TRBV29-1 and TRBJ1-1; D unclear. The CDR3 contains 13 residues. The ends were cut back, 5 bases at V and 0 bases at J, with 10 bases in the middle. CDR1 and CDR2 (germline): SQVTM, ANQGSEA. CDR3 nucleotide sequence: TGCAGCGTTTCCCCTGTTATGAACACTGAAGCTTTCTTT. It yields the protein CSVSPVMNTEAFF.

CDR3: CASSYLAEYGANVLTF. The CDR3 bases are TGTGCCAGCAGTTATCTAGCGGAGTATGGGGCCAACGTCCTGACTTTC. This rearrangement joins TRBV11-2 to TRBJ2-6; 7 bases map to TRBD2. V lost 6 bases, J lost 3 bases, and 8 bases stayed unmatched. Germline loops: CDR1 SGHAT, CDR2 FQNNGV. There are 16 residues in the CDR3.

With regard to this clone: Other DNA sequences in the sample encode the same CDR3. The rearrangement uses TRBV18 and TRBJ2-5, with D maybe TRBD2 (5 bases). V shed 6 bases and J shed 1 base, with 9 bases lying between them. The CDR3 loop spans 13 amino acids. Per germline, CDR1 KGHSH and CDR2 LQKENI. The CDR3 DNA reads TGTGCCAGCTCCCCGGGATCCCAAGAGACCCAGTACTTC. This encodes CASSPGSQETQYF.

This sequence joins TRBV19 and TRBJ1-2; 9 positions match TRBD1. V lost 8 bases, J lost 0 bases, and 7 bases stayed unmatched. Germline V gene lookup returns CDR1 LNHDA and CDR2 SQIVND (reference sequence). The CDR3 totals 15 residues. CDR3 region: CASGGTGFTNYGYTF. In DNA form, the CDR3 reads TGTGCCAGTGGCGGGACAGGGTTTACTAACTATGGCTACACCTTC.

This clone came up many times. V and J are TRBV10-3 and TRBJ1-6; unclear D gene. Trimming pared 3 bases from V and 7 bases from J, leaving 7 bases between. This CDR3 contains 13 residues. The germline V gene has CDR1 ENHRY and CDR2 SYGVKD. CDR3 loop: CAISEELNSPLHF. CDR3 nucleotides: TGTGCCATCAGTGAAGAGTTAAATTCACCCCTCCACTTT.

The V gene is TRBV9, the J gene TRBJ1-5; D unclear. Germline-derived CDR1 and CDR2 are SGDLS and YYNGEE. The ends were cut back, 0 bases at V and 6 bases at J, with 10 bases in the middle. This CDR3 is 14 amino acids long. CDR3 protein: CASSVGVGAQPQHF. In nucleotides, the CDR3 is TGTGCCAGCAGCGTAGGAGTGGGAGCTCAGCCCCAGCATTTT.

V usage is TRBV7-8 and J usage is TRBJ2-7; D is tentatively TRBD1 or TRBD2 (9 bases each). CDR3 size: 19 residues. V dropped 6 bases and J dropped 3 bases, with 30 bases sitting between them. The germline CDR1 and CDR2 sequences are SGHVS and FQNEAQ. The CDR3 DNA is TGTGCCAGCAGTGAGGGGACAGGGTCGTGGACTAGCGTCTACTACGAGCAGTACTTC. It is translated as CASSEGTGSWTSVYYEQYF.

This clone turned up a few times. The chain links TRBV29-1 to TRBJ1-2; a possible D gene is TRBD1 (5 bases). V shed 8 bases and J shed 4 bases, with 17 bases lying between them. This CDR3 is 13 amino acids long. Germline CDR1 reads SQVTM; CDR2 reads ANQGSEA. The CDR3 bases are TGCAGCTTTGGGGGGGAGCCGACCTATGGCTACACCTTC. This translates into CSFGGEPTYGYTF.

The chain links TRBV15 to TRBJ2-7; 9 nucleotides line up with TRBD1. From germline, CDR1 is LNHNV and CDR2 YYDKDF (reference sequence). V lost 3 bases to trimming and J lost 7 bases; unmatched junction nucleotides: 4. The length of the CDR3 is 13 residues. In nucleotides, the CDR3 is TGTGCCACCAGCAGGGACAGGGGTAGGGAGCAGTACGTC. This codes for CATSRDRGREQYV.

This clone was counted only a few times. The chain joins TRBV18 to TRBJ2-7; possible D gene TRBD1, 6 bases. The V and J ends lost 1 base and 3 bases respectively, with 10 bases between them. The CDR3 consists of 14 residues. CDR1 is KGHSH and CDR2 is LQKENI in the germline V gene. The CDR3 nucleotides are TGTGCCAGCTCACCACGCGCCAGGGGCTACGAGCAGTACGTC. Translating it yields CASSPRARGYEQYV.

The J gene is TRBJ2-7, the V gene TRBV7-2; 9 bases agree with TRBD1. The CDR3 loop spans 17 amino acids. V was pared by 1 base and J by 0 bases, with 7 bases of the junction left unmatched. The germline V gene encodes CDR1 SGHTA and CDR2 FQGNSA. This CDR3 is CASSLEGTGSSSYEQYF. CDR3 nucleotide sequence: TGTGCCAGCAGCTTAGAAGGGACAGGGTCTTCCTCCTACGAGCAGTACTTC.

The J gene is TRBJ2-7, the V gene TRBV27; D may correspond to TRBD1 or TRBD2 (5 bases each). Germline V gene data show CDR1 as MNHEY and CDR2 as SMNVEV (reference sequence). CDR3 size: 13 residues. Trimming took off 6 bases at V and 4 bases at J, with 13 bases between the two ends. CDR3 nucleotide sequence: TGTGCCAGCAGGAACCGGGGCCTATACGAGCAGTACGTC. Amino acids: CASRNRGLYEQYV.

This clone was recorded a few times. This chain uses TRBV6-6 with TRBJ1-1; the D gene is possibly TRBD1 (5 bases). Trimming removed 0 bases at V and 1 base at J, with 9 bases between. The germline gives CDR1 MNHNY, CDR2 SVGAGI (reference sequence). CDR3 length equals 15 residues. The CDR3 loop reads CASSYSGASNTEAFF. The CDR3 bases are TGTGCCAGCAGTTACTCAGGGGCCTCGAACACTGAAGCTTTCTTT.

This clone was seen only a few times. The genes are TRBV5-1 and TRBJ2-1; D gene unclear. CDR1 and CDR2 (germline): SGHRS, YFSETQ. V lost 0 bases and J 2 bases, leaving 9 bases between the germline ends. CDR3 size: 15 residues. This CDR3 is CASSLGESTYNEQFF. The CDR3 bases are TGCGCCAGCAGCTTGGGCGAGAGCACCTACAATGAGCAGTTCTTC.

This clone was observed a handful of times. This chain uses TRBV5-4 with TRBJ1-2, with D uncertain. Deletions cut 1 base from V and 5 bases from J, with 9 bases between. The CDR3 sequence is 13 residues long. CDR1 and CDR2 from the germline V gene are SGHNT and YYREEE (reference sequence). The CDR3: CASSLPSVYGYTF. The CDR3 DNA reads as TGTGCCAGCAGCTTGCCGTCAGTATATGGCTACACCTTC. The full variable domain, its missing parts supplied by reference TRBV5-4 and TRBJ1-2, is ETGVTQSPTHLIKTRGQQVTLRCSSQSGHNTVSWYQQALGQGPQFIFQYYREEENGRGNFPPRFSGLQFPNYSSELNVNALELDDSALYLCASSLPSVYGYTFGSGTRLTVV.

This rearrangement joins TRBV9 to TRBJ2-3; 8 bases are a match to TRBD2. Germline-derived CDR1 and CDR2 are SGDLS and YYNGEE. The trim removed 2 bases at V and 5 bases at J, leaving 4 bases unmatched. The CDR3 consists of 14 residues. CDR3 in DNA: TGTGCCAGCAGCGTCTCAGCGGGAGAAGATACGCAGTATTTT. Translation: CASSVSAGEDTQYF. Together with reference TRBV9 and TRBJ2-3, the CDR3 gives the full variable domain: DSGVTQTPKHLITATGQRVTLRCSPRSGDLSVYWYQQSLDQGLQFLIQYYNGEERAKGNILERFSAQQFPDLHSELNLSSLELGDSALYFCASSVSAGEDTQYFGPGTRLTVL.

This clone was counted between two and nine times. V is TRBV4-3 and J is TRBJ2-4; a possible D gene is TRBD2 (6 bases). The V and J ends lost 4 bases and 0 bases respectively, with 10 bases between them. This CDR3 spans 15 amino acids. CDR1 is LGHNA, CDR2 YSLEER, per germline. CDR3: CASSRGGVAKNIQYF. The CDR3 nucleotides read TGCGCCAGCAGCCGTGGAGGGGTAGCCAAAAACATTCAGTACTTC.

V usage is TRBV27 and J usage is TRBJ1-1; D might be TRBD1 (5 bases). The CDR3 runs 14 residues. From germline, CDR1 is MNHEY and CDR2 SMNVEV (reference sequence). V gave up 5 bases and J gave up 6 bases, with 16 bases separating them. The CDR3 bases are TGTGCCAGCAGTCAGATACCGGGACGTCCTGAAGCTTTCTTT. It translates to CASSQIPGRPEAFF.